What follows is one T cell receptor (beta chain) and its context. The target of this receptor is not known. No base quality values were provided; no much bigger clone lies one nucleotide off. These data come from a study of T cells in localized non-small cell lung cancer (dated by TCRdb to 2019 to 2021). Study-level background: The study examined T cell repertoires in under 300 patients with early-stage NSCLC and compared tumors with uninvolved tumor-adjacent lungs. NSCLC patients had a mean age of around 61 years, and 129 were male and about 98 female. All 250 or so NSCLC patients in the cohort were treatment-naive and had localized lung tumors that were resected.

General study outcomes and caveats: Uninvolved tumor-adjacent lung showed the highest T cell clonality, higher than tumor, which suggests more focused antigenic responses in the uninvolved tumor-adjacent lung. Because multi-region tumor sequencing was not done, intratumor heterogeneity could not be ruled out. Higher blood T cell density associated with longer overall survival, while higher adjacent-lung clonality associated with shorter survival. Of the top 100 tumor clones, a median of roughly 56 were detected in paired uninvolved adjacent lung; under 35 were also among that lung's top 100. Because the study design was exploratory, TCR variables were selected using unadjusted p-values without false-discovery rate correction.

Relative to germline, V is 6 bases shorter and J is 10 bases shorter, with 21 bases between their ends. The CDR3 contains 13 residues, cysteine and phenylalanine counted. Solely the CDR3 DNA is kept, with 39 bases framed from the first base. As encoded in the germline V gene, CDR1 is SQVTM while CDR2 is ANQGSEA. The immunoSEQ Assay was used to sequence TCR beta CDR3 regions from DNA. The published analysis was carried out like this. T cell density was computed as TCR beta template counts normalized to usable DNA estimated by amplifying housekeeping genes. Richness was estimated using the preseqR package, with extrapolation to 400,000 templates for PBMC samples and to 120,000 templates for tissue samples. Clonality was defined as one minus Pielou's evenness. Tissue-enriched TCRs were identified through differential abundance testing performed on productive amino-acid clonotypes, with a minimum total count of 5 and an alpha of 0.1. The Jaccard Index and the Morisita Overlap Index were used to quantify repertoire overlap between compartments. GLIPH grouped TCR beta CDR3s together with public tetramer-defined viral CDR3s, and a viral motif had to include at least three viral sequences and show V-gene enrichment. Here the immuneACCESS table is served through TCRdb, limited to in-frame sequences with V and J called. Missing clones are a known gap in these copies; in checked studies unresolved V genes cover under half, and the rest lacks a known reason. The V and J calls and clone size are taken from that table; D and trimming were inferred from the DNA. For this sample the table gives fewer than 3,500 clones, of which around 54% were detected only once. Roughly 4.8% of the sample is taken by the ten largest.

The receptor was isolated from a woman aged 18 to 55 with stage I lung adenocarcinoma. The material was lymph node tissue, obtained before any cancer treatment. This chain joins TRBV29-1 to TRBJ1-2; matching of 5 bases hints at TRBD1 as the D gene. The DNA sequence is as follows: TGCAGCGTCCCTAGTGGGCAGGGAAGTGCCTACACCTTC. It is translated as CSVPSGQGSAYTF.